Shown below are 23 T cell receptor beta chains from a single sample sequenced in a study of blood T cell repertoires in COVID-19. The method was immunoSEQ multiplex PCR; TCRdb's version includes in-frame clones alone and lacks a portion of them. This table has 25,000 to 35,000 clones, roughly 80% appearing once. What was sequenced was peripheral blood. The receptors were gathered from a woman in her 70s with active or convalescent COVID-19.

The J gene is TRBJ2-2, the V gene TRBV5-4; D is unclear. V was clipped by 0 bases and J by 6 bases, with 15 bases between them. Germline-derived CDR1 and CDR2 are SGHNT and YYREEE (reference sequence). CDR3 size: 16 residues. The CDR3 DNA reads as TGTGCCAGCAGCTTGGGGGCCACGTGGGCGTCCGGGGAGCTGTTTTTT. This gives the protein CASSLGATWASGELFF. Based on the CDR3 plus reference TRBV5-4 and TRBJ2-2, the full variable domain is ETGVTQSPTHLIKTRGQQVTLRCSSQSGHNTVSWYQQALGQGPQFIFQYYREEENGRGNFPPRFSGLQFPNYSSELNVNALELDDSALYLCASSLGATWASGELFFGEGSRLTVL.

This clone was recorded a few times. The chain is built from TRBV27 and TRBJ1-2, with D unclear. This CDR3 is 14 amino acids long. The V gene lost 2 bases and the J gene lost 6 bases, with 13 bases spanning the gap. Germline V gene lookup returns CDR1 MNHEY and CDR2 SMNVEV (reference sequence). CDR3 residues: CASSLAPHTDGYTF. CDR3 bases: TGTGCCAGCAGTTTAGCCCCGCACACCGATGGCTACACCTTC.

The CDR3 loop is CASSLPGQEGNTEAFF. The CDR3 bases are TGTGCCAGCAGCTTGCCCGGACAGGAAGGGAACACTGAAGCTTTCTTT. The chain is built from TRBV7-8 and TRBJ1-1, with TRBD1 matching 7 bases. This CDR3 is 16 amino acids long. Germline CDR1 SGHVS, CDR2 FQNEAQ. J lost 1 base, V lost 3 bases, and 8 bases had no gene match.

J is TRBJ2-7 and V is TRBV2, with a weak D call TRBD1 (5 bases). CDR3 size: 12 residues. Trimming removed 5 bases at V and 3 bases at J, with 8 bases between. CDR1 and CDR2 from the germline V gene are SNHLY and FYNNEI. The CDR3 reads CASSQQGYEQYF. Written as DNA, the CDR3 is TGTGCCAGCAGTCAGCAGGGCTACGAGCAGTACTTC.

This rearrangement joins TRBV19 to TRBJ2-5; D possibly corresponds to TRBD2 (7 bases). V was trimmed by 3 bases and J by 6 bases, leaving 17 bases between them. The germline V gene has CDR1 LNHDA and CDR2 SQIVND (reference sequence). This CDR3 spans 15 amino acids. Here the CDR3 DNA reads TGTGCCAGTAGTATGATACAGGGAGGGGGACAGACCCAGTACTTC. Amino acids: CASSMIQGGGQTQYF.

The rearrangement links TRBV5-6 to TRBJ1-6; 8 positions agree with TRBD1. Germline CDR1 and CDR2: SGHDT and YYEEEE. V shed 3 bases, J shed 9 bases, and the junction held 8 bases outside the gene matches. The CDR3 contains 15 residues. In DNA form, the CDR3 reads TGTGCCAGCAGCTCTCTACAGGGGGTAGCTTCACCCCTCCACTTT. Its translation: CASSSLQGVASPLHF.

The DNA of the CDR3 is TGTGCCAGCAGCGCTAACTCTGGAAACACCATATATTTT. Its translation: CASSANSGNTIYF. This rearrangement joins TRBV6-4 to TRBJ1-3; D is unclear. The V end lost 6 bases, the J end lost 0 bases, and 6 bases lay between the germline ends. CDR3 length: 13 amino acids. Per the germline V gene, CDR1 is MRHNA and CDR2 is SNTAGT.

V gene TRBV4-3 combines with J gene TRBJ1-2; 8 nucleotides align to TRBD1. Germline lookup yields CDR1 LGHNA and CDR2 YSLEER. V was pared by 0 bases and J by 8 bases, with 5 bases of the junction left unmatched. CDR3 size: 14 residues. CDR3 region: CASSQDNRGGGYTF. CDR3 in DNA: TGCGCCAGCAGCCAAGATAACAGGGGGGGAGGCTACACCTTC.

This clone ranks as medium-sized. The J gene is TRBJ1-1, the V gene TRBV19; D gene ambiguous. This CDR3 is built from 14 residues. Trimming took off 1 base at V and 2 bases at J, with 8 bases between the two ends. Germline V gene sequence: CDR1 LNHDA, CDR2 SQIVND (reference sequence). CDR3 sequence reads: CASSIAATNTEAFF. The CDR3 coding sequence is TGTGCCAGTAGTATAGCCGCCACAAACACTGAAGCTTTCTTT. Variable domain in full (rest from reference TRBV19 and TRBJ1-1): DGGITQSPKYLFRKEGQNVTLSCEQNLNHDAMYWYRQDPGQGLRLIYYSQIVNDFQKGDIAEGYSVSREKKESFPLTVTSAQKNPTAFYLCASSIAATNTEAFFGQGTRLTVV.

The chain joins TRBV11-2 to TRBJ2-5, with 7 bases identical to TRBD2. The CDR3 length is 16 residues. J was trimmed by 2 bases and V by 6 bases; bases with no gene match: 12. CDR1 is SGHAT, CDR2 FQNNGV, per germline. The CDR3 region is CASSRGVTPRQETQYF. The CDR3 nucleotides read TGTGCCAGCAGTCGGGGGGTTACACCCCGGCAAGAGACCCAGTACTTC.

This chain uses TRBV7-9 with TRBJ2-1; perhaps TRBD2 as D (6 bases). The V and J ends lost 5 bases and 1 base respectively, with 15 bases between them. Germline assignment: CDR1 SEHNR and CDR2 FQNEAQ (reference sequence). The CDR3 has 16 amino acids. Here the CDR3 reads CASSPPGGPSYNEQFF. DNA of the CDR3: TGTGCCAGCAGCCCTCCCGGAGGGCCGTCCTACAATGAGCAGTTCTTC.

This clone was recorded once. The rearrangement joins TRBV7-9 to TRBJ1-1; D gene uncertain. V gave up 5 bases and J gave up 2 bases, with 9 bases separating them. CDR3 length: 13 residues. Germline V gives CDR1 SEHNR, CDR2 FQNEAQ (reference sequence). CDR3: CASSANTNTEAFF. DNA for the CDR3: TGTGCCAGCAGCGCAAATACAAACACTGAAGCTTTCTTT.

This clone came up a few times. The chain joins TRBV5-1 to TRBJ2-7; 12 positions match TRBD2. The CDR3 runs to 16 residues. The V segment lost 4 bases and the J segment 2 bases; nucleotides outside the gene matches: 7. Germline CDR1 reads SGHRS; CDR2 reads YFSETQ. The CDR3 DNA reads TGCGCCAGCAGCGCGTCGCTAGCGGGGGGGACCTACGAGCAGTACTTC. This encodes CASSASLAGGTYEQYF.

The genes are TRBV14 and TRBJ1-6; TRBD1 might be the D (6 bases). CDR1 and CDR2 from the germline V gene are SGHDN and FVKESK. The CDR3 is 13 residues long. Trimming took off 8 bases at V and 4 bases at J, with 9 bases between the two ends. CDR3 coding DNA: TGTGCCAGCGGGACACTTTATAATTCACCCCTCCACTTT. Translated, it gives CASGTLYNSPLHF. The complete variable domain, with remaining parts taken from reference TRBV14 and TRBJ1-6, reads EAGVTQFPSHSVIEKGQTVTLRCDPISGHDNLYWYRRVMGKEIKFLLHFVKESKQDESGMPNNRFLAERTGGTYSTLKVQPAELEDSGVYFCASGTLYNSPLHFGNGTRLTVT.

There are a few counts of this clone. This chain uses TRBV5-4 with TRBJ1-1; 9 bases agree with TRBD1. V lost 4 bases, J lost 6 bases, and 4 bases stayed unmatched. The CDR3 spans 13 residues. The germline V gene encodes CDR1 SGHNT and CDR2 YYREEE (reference sequence). CDR3 residues: CASSTGQGPEAFF. The CDR3 coding sequence is TGTGCCAGCAGCACGGGACAGGGACCTGAAGCTTTCTTT. The whole variable domain, filled in from reference TRBV5-4 and TRBJ1-1, reads ETGVTQSPTHLIKTRGQQVTLRCSSQSGHNTVSWYQQALGQGPQFIFQYYREEENGRGNFPPRFSGLQFPNYSSELNVNALELDDSALYLCASSTGQGPEAFFGQGTRLTVV.

The chain employs TRBV5-1 and TRBJ2-3, with TRBD2 matching over 7 bases. The V segment lost 4 bases and the J segment 0 bases; nucleotides outside the gene matches: 5. The CDR3 is 15 amino acids. Germline loops: CDR1 SGHRS, CDR2 YFSETQ. CDR3 residues: CASSEAGISTDTQYF. The DNA for the CDR3 is TGCGCCAGCAGCGAAGCGGGGATAAGCACAGATACGCAGTATTTT.

V is TRBV7-2 and J is TRBJ1-2; TRBD1 agrees at 8 bases. This CDR3 spans 13 amino acids. Germline V gives CDR1 SGHTA, CDR2 FQGNSA. V gave up 3 bases and J gave up 6 bases; unmatched junction bases: 3. The CDR3 DNA is TGTGCCAGCAGCTTGGACAGGGTGGATGGCTACACCTTC. Its protein product is CASSLDRVDGYTF.

This sequence joins TRBV30 and TRBJ1-2, with D possibly matching TRBD1 (6 bases). CDR3 length: 11 residues. Trimming stripped 4 bases from V and 8 bases from J, with 11 bases between. Per the germline V gene, CDR1 is GTSNPN and CDR2 is SVGIG (reference sequence). The CDR3 reads CAWKPGAGYTF. CDR3 bases: TGTGCCTGGAAGCCAGGGGCCGGCTACACCTTC.

The genes are TRBV28 and TRBJ2-2; D might be TRBD1 (6 bases). The CDR3 has 14 amino acids. Trimming pared 6 bases from V and 5 bases from J, leaving 13 bases between. Germline V lookup: CDR1 MDHEN, CDR2 SYDVKM. The CDR3 protein is CASRRTGLTGELFF. The CDR3 DNA reads as TGTGCCAGCAGACGAACAGGGCTTACCGGGGAGCTGTTTTTT.

DNA of the CDR3: TGCGCCAGCAGCCTTGGCCGGACAGGGGTGAGAAATTCACCCCTCCACTTT. Encoded protein: CASSLGRTGVRNSPLHF. The chain uses TRBV4-3 and TRBJ1-6, with TRBD1 matching over 9 bases. V was pared by 4 bases and J by 7 bases, with 11 bases of the junction left unmatched. Germline CDR1 LGHNA, CDR2 YSLEER. This CDR3 has 17 residues.

The chain has TRBV6-2 or TRBV6-3 and TRBJ2-3; TRBD2 matches 10 bases. The V and J ends lost 2 bases and 0 bases, in that order; junction bases with no gene match: 14. Germline CDR1 is MNHEY and CDR2 is SVGEGT. CDR3 length: 20 amino acids. DNA of the CDR3: TGTGCCAGCAGTTACCGGCCTGGAGGGACTAGCGACCCTAGCACAGATACGCAGTATTTT. Translating gives CASSYRPGGTSDPSTDTQYF.

This clone showed up just once. CDR3 loop: CAWSTRQGRGTEAFF. The DNA of the CDR3 is TGTGCCTGGAGTACGAGACAGGGTCGGGGCACTGAAGCTTTCTTT. The gene calls are TRBV30 and TRBJ1-1, with 7 nucleotides matching TRBD1. This CDR3 contains 15 residues. Germline trimming cut 2 bases from V and 4 bases from J; bases unmatched to any gene: 10. Germline CDR1 GTSNPN, CDR2 SVGIG (reference sequence). The full variable domain, rest sourced from reference TRBV30 and TRBJ1-1, is SQTIHQWPATLVQPVGSPLSLECTVEGTSNPNLYWYRQAAGRGLQLLFYSVGIGQISSEVPQNLSASRPQDRQFILSSKKLLLSDSGFYLCAWSTRQGRGTEAFFGQGTRLTVV.

The chain employs TRBV4-3 and TRBJ2-7; possible D gene TRBD1, 6 bases. CDR3 size: 15 residues. Trimming shortened V by 2 bases and J by 4 bases, and 15 bases separated the two germline ends. CDR1 and CDR2 (germline): LGHNA, YSLEER. CDR3 sequence (DNA): TGCGCCAGCAGCCAATACAGGGTTCCCTCGTACGAGCAGTACTTC. The encoded protein is CASSQYRVPSYEQYF.